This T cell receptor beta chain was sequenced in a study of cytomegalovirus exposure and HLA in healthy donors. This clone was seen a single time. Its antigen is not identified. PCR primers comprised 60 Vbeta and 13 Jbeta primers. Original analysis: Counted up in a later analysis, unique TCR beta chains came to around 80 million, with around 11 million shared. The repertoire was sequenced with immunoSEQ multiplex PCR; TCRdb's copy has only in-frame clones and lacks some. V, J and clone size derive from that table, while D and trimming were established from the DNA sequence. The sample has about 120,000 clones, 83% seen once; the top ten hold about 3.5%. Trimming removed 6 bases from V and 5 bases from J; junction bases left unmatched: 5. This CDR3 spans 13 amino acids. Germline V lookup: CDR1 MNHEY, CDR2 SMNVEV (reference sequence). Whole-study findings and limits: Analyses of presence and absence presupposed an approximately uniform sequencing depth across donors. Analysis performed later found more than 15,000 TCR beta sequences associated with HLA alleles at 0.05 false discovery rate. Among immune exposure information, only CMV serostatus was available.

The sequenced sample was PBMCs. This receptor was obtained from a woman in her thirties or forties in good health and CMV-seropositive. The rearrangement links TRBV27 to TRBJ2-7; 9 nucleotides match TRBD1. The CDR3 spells CASRWTGEHEQYF. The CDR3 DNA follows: TGTGCCAGCAGATGGACAGGGGAACACGAGCAGTACTTC.